What follows are 3 T cell receptor beta chains derived from one specimen sequenced in a study of OX40 agonist ivuxolimab in advanced cancers. The library relied on the immunoSEQ multiplex PCR assay. The table was pulled from immuneACCESS by TCRdb, which kept in-frame rearrangements only. Such tables lose some clones; where checked, under half of the loss comes from unresolved V genes, and the rest has no known cause. This sample is represented by 66,000 or so clones; 75% to 90% of them were singletons. Clones ranked in the top ten supply 2% of the sample. The sequencing here drew on CD4+ or CD8+ T cells sorted from blood, taken in a trial of the OX40 agonist ivuxolimab. These receptors all come from an adult with an advanced solid tumor such as melanoma, head and neck, liver or kidney cancer.

This sequence joins TRBV9 and TRBJ1-4; 8 bases map to TRBD1. This CDR3 spans 15 amino acids. CDR1 SGDLS and CDR2 YYNGEE come from the germline V gene. J gave up 6 bases and V 4 bases, and 8 bases lay outside the gene matches. CDR3 sequence: CASSLDRGGDEKLFF. Here the CDR3 DNA reads TGTGCCAGCAGCCTCGACAGGGGCGGTGATGAAAAACTGTTTTTT.

This chain connects TRBV7-2 to TRBJ2-1, with D unclear. The CDR3 length is 12 residues. V was cut by 6 bases and J by 6 bases, with 9 bases left in between. Germline V gene lookup returns CDR1 SGHTA and CDR2 FQGNSA. The CDR3 DNA reads as TGTGCCAGCAGTCTACCGACCAATGAGCAGTTCTTC. This encodes CASSLPTNEQFF.

The V and J genes are TRBV19 and TRBJ2-3; 12 bases are a match to TRBD2. This CDR3 spans 17 amino acids. Germline CDR1 LNHDA, CDR2 SQIVND (reference sequence). J lost 0 bases, V lost 6 bases, and 7 bases had no gene match. Written as DNA, the CDR3 is TGTGCCAGTAGCTGGTCGGGACTAGCGGGTAGCACAGATACGCAGTATTTT. Protein sequence: CASSWSGLAGSTDTQYF.